Following are 23 T cell receptor beta chains from one sample sequenced in a study of T cells in Graves' hyperthyroidism and ophthalmopathy. From RNA transcripts, TCR beta CDR3 regions were amplified. During a first-round RT-PCR of the TCR CDR3, the HTBI primer set was used. TCRdb passed the multiplex PCR reads through MiXCR, listing each CDR3 protein once. The sample yields about 500,000 distinct CDR3 sequences, about a sixth seen once. The sample consisted of blood. Receptors originate from a woman under 30 with Graves' hyperthyroidism.

The chain links TRBV10-3 to TRBJ2-5; tentatively, D is TRBD2 (5 bases). The CDR3 is 15 amino acids. V was trimmed by 0 bases and J by 1 base, leaving 9 bases between them. Germline CDR1 reads ENHRY; CDR2 reads SYGVKD. CDR3 in amino acids: CAISESLSGQETQYF. The CDR3 coding sequence is TGTGCCATCAGTGAGTCTTTAAGCGGCCAAGAGACCCAGTACTTC.

The chain carries TRBV29-1 and TRBJ2-3; D may be TRBD2 (6 bases). Germline values: CDR1 SQVTM, CDR2 ANQGSEA. Deletions cut 6 bases from V and 5 bases from J, with 12 bases between. This CDR3 contains 12 residues. The CDR3 loop reads CSVTGDGDTQYF. CDR3 coding DNA: TGCAGCGTCACGGGAGACGGAGATACGCAGTATTTT.

This clonotype has a handful of counts. The CDR3 DNA reads TGTGCCAGCAGCCAATCGGACAGGTGGTTATACAATGAGCAGTTCTTC. Translation gives CASSQSDRWLYNEQFF. The chain has TRBV3-1 and TRBJ2-1; 7 bases match TRBD1. Germline trimming cut 2 bases from V and 4 bases from J; bases unmatched to any gene: 8. CDR1 and CDR2 (germline): LGHDT, YNNKEL (reference sequence). The CDR3 runs to 16 residues.

This clonotype was recorded at least ten times. This sequence joins TRBV28 and TRBJ2-7; D is perhaps TRBD1 or TRBD2 (6 bases each). V was trimmed by 6 bases and J by 4 bases, leaving 19 bases between them. Per the germline V gene, CDR1 is MDHEN and CDR2 is SYDVKM. This CDR3 spans 15 amino acids. CDR3 sequence (DNA): TGTGCCAGCAGCCGGGGGCTGGGTATAGGTTACGAGCAGTACTTC. This translates into CASSRGLGIGYEQYF. Using reference TRBV28 and TRBJ2-7 for the parts outside the CDR3, the full variable domain is DVKVTQSSRYLVKRTGEKVFLECVQDMDHENMFWYRQDPGLGLRLIYFSYDVKMKEKGDIPEGYSVSREKKERFSLILESASTNQTSMYLCASSRGLGIGYEQYFGPGTRLTVT.

Notes on this clonotype: A much more abundant neighbour one base away suggests this may be a read error. Lacking the conserved final phenylalanine or tryptophan, this CDR3 likely reflects a read error. V is TRBV3-1 and J is TRBJ2-7; 12 bases agree with TRBD2. The CDR3 loop spans 16 amino acids. Per germline, CDR1 LGHDT and CDR2 YNNKEL (reference sequence). With V trimmed by 3 bases and J by 1 base, 4 bases remained unmatched. CDR3 bases: TGTGCCAGCAGCCAGGGACTAGCGGGTTGGTCCTACGAGCAGTACTTA. This codes for CASSQGLAGWSYEQYL.

Only a few counts were recorded for this clonotype. CDR3 residues: CSARYVSATDTQYF. The CDR3 nucleotides read TGCAGTGCTAGATATGTCTCAGCCACAGATACGCAGTATTTT. The V and J genes are TRBV20-1 and TRBJ2-3; D not resolved. The CDR3 runs to 14 residues. The germline gives CDR1 DFQATT, CDR2 SNEGSKA (reference sequence). The V end lost 2 bases, the J end lost 2 bases, and 11 bases lay between the germline ends.

The chain has TRBV7-9 and TRBJ2-7, with TRBD1 identical over 9 bases. Germline CDR1 is SEHNR and CDR2 is FQNEAQ (reference sequence). Trimming at V came to 6 bases and at J to 1 base, leaving 13 bases not matched to a gene. This CDR3 spans 17 amino acids. The CDR3 here is CASSSGTGSVRSYEQYF. The CDR3 region has the DNA TGTGCCAGCAGTTCCGGGACAGGGTCCGTAAGGTCCTACGAGCAGTACTTC.

Ten or more counts support this clonotype. The rearrangement uses TRBV12-3 or TRBV12-4 and TRBJ1-4; TRBD1 agrees at 9 bases. Trimming cost V 9 bases and J 0 bases; bases outside gene matches: 11. There are 17 residues in the CDR3. The chain's CDR3 is CASSNWGQGATNEKLFF. The CDR3 bases are TGTGCCAGTTCGAACTGGGGACAGGGTGCAACTAATGAAAAACTGTTTTTT.

The table lists this clonotype with many counts. As DNA, the CDR3 is TGTGCCAGCAGTTACTCGGGACTAAGCTCCTACGAGCAGTACTTC. It is translated as CASSYSGLSSYEQYF. The V and J genes are TRBV6-2 or TRBV6-3 and TRBJ2-7; TRBD2 matches 7 bases. With 0 bases clipped from V and 0 bases from J, the junction kept 2 bases outside the gene matches. The CDR3 is 15 amino acids. Germline assignment: CDR1 MNHEY and CDR2 SVGEGT.

There are many counts of this clonotype. The CDR3 DNA follows: TGTGCCACAAAGACGGGAGGAAATGAGCAGTTCTTC. This sequence encodes CATKTGGNEQFF. The chain recombines TRBV28 with TRBJ2-1, with 7 bases identical to TRBD2. With 10 bases clipped from V and 7 bases from J, the junction kept 7 bases outside the gene matches. The CDR3 is 12 amino acids. Per the germline V gene, CDR1 is MDHEN and CDR2 is SYDVKM.

This clonotype appeared many times. The V gene is TRBV3-1, the J gene TRBJ2-1, with 14 bases aligning to TRBD2. CDR3 length: 19 amino acids. V lost 5 bases, J lost 8 bases, and 17 bases stayed unmatched. Germline V gene data show CDR1 as LGHDT and CDR2 as YNNKEL (reference sequence). The CDR3 DNA reads as TGTGCCAGCAGCTCCACAGGGGGCCTGGGACTAGCGGGAGTTTATGAGCAGTTCTTC. Translation gives CASSSTGGLGLAGVYEQFF.

This clonotype has ten or more counts. J is TRBJ2-5 and V is TRBV3-1; TRBD2 might be the D (6 bases). CDR3 length equals 15 residues. Trimming removed 0 bases from V and 4 bases from J, with 12 bases in between. Germline V gene lookup returns CDR1 LGHDT and CDR2 YNNKEL (reference sequence). CDR3 residues: CASSQERLGGETQYF. In DNA, the CDR3 is TGTGCCAGCAGCCAAGAACGGCTGGGAGGAGAGACCCAGTACTTC.

This clonotype was observed a handful of times. The chain has TRBV2 and TRBJ1-4; weak D call: TRBD1 (6 bases). V was cut by 5 bases and J by 5 bases, with 15 bases left in between. Germline CDR1 SNHLY, CDR2 FYNNEI. The CDR3 consists of 15 residues. CDR3 bases: TGTGCCAGCAGTCCACAAGGGGGGCCCAATGAAAAACTGTTTTTT. This translates into CASSPQGGPNEKLFF.

This clonotype was detected only a few times. V and J are TRBV19 and TRBJ1-5; 7 positions match TRBD1. Unmatched junction bases numbered 7, after V lost 5 bases and J lost 0 bases. This CDR3 comprises 16 residues. Germline values: CDR1 LNHDA, CDR2 SQIVND (reference sequence). CDR3 amino acids: CASSPLGTVSNQPQHF. DNA of the CDR3: TGTGCCAGTAGTCCCCTGGGGACAGTTAGCAATCAGCCCCAGCATTTT.

This clonotype has only a few counts. The rearrangement uses TRBV19 and TRBJ2-2, with D tentatively TRBD1 (6 bases). Germline lookup yields CDR1 LNHDA and CDR2 SQIVND (reference sequence). V was pared by 7 bases and J by 5 bases, with 20 bases between. The CDR3 totals 16 residues. DNA for the CDR3: TGTGCCAGTAATTACCCGACAGGCCCCGCGACCGGGGAGCTGTTTTTT. Translated: CASNYPTGPATGELFF.

The J gene is TRBJ1-2, the V gene TRBV30; 7 bases agree with TRBD1. The CDR3 is 12 residues long. Per the germline V gene, CDR1 is GTSNPN and CDR2 is SVGIG (reference sequence). J lost 5 bases, V lost 5 bases, and 5 bases had no gene match. CDR3: CAWVTGVYGYTF. CDR3 bases: TGTGCCTGGGTAACAGGGGTTTATGGCTACACCTTC.

This clonotype was seen only a few times. The rearrangement links TRBV4-1 to TRBJ2-3, with 7 positions matching TRBD1. CDR1 and CDR2 (germline): MGHRA, YSYEKL. This CDR3 spans 15 amino acids. Trimming at V came to 6 bases and at J to 4 bases, leaving 10 bases not matched to a gene. In DNA, the CDR3 is TGCGCCAGCAGATTAGACAGGGTTTCTTCAGATACGCAGTATTTT. Translation: CASRLDRVSSDTQYF.

This clonotype appeared many times. The genes are TRBV20-1 and TRBJ1-1, with a weak D call TRBD1 (5 bases). This CDR3 region has 14 residues. V gave up 0 bases and J gave up 0 bases, with 8 bases separating them. Germline V gene data show CDR1 as DFQATT and CDR2 as SNEGSKA (reference sequence). CDR3 protein: CSARDQGVNTEAFF. CDR3 DNA: TGCAGTGCTAGAGATCAGGGTGTGAACACTGAAGCTTTCTTT.

The sample holds many counts of this clonotype. The chain has TRBV6-1 and TRBJ1-5, with 8 bases that match TRBD1. The V and J ends lost 6 bases and 0 bases, in that order; junction bases with no gene match: 4. CDR1 is MNHNS and CDR2 is SASEGT in the germline V gene. The CDR3 spans 15 residues. The CDR3 sequence is CASRVQGDSNQPQHF. The CDR3 nucleotides read TGTGCCAGCAGAGTACAGGGGGATAGCAATCAGCCCCAGCATTTT.

The rearrangement uses TRBV14 and TRBJ2-2; D unclear. CDR1 is SGHDN and CDR2 is FVKESK in the germline V gene. The ends were cut back, 0 bases at V and 4 bases at J, with 12 bases in the middle. The CDR3 is 16 residues long. The CDR3 here is CASSQDSVRTTGELFF. As DNA, the CDR3 is TGTGCCAGCAGCCAAGACTCGGTGCGAACCACCGGGGAGCTGTTTTTT.

This clonotype has a count of ten or more. The rearrangement uses TRBV12-3 or TRBV12-4 and TRBJ2-1; no clear D gene. Trimming cost V 2 bases and J 1 base, with 9 bases left between them. The CDR3 extends over 15 amino acids. The CDR3 coding sequence is TGTGCCAGCAGTTTAATCCACGATTCCTACAATGAGCAGTTCTTC. Translation: CASSLIHDSYNEQFF.

The rearrangement uses TRBV20-1 and TRBJ2-1, with TRBD2 matching 11 bases. This CDR3 has 18 residues. Unmatched junction bases numbered 15, after V lost 6 bases and J lost 2 bases. The V gene's germline CDR1 is DFQATT and CDR2 SNEGSKA (reference sequence). The CDR3 DNA is TGCAGTGCCCCGGGGACTACTAGCGGGAGTCTCACCTACAATGAGCAGTTCTTC. It encodes CSAPGTTSGSLTYNEQFF.

The rearrangement uses TRBV14 and TRBJ2-1; D unresolved. The CDR3 covers 13 residues. Per germline, CDR1 SGHDN and CDR2 FVKESK. Trimming cost V 1 base and J 15 bases, with 16 bases left between them. CDR3 nucleotide sequence: TGTGCCAGCAGCCAAGCGCTCTATGGCGGTGCGTTCTTC. This codes for CASSQALYGGAFF.